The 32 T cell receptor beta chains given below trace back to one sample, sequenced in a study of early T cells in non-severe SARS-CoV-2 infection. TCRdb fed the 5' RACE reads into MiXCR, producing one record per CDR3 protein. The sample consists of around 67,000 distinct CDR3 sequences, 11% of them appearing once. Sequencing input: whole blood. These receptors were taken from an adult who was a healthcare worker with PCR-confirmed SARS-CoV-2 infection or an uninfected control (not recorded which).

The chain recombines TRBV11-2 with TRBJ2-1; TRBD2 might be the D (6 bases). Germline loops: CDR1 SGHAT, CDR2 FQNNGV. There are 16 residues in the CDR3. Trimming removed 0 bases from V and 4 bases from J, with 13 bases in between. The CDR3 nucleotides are TGTGCCAGCAGCTTAGATCCTAGCGCCCCGTACAATGAGCAGTTCTTC. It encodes CASSLDPSAPYNEQFF.

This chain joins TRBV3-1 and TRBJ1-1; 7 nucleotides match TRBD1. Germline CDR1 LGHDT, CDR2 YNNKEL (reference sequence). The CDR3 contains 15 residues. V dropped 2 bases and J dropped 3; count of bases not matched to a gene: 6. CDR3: CASSQFRGGHTEAFF. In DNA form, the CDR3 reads TGTGCCAGCAGCCAATTTCGAGGGGGCCACACTGAAGCTTTCTTT.

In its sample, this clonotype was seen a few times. The CDR3 here is CSVVGNTEAFF. Here the CDR3 DNA reads TGCAGCGTTGTAGGCAACACTGAAGCTTTCTTT. V usage is TRBV29-1 and J usage is TRBJ1-1; no clear D. This CDR3 has 11 residues. CDR1 is SQVTM and CDR2 is ANQGSEA in the germline V gene. V was cut by 4 bases and J by 2 bases, with 5 bases left in between.

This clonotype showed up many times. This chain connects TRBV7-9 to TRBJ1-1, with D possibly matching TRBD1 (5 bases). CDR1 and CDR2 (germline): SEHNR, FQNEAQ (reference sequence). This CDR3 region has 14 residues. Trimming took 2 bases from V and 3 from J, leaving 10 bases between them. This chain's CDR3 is CASSLIRGDTEAFF. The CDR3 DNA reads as TGTGCCAGCAGCTTAATACGGGGGGACACTGAAGCTTTCTTT.

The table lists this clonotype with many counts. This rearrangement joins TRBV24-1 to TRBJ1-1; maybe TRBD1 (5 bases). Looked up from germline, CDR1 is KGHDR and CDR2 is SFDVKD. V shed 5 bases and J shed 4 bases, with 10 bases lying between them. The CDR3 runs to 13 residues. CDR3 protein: CATSGMGGTEAFF. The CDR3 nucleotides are TGTGCCACCAGTGGTATGGGGGGCACTGAAGCTTTCTTT.

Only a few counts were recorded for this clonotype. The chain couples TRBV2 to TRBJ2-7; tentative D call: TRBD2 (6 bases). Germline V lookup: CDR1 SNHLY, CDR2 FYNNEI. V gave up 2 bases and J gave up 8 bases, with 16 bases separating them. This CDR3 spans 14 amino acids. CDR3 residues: CASSERGPGDQQYF. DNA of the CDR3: TGTGCCAGCAGTGAACGGGGCCCGGGGGATCAGCAGTACTTC.

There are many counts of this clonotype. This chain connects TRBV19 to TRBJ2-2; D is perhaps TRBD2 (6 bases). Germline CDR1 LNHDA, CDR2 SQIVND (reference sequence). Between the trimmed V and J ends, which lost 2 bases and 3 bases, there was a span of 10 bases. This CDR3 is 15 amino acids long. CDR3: CASSIRGFDTGELFF. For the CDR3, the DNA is TGTGCCAGTAGTATACGGGGGTTTGACACCGGGGAGCTGTTTTTT.

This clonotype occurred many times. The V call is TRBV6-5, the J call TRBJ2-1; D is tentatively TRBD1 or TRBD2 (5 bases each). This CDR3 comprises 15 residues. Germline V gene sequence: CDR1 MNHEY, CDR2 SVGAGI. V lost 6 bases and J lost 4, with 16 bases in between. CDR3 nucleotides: TGTGCCAGCAGAACGCCCGGGGCGTTTTACAATGAGCAGTTCTTC. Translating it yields CASRTPGAFYNEQFF.

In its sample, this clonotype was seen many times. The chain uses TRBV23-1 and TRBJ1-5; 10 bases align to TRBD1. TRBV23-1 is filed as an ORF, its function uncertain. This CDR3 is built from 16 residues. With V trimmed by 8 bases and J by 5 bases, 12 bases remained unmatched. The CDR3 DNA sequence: TGCGCCAGCCCCCCACCCAGGGACAGGGGAGATCAGCCCCAGCATTTT. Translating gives CASPPPRDRGDQPQHF.

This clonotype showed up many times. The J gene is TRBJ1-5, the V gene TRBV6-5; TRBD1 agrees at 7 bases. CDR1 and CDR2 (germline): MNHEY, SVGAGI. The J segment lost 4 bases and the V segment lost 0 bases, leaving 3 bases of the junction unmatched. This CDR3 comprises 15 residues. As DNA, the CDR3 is TGTGCCAGCAGTTACTCGATGACAGGGAATCAGCCCCAGCATTTT. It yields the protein CASSYSMTGNQPQHF.

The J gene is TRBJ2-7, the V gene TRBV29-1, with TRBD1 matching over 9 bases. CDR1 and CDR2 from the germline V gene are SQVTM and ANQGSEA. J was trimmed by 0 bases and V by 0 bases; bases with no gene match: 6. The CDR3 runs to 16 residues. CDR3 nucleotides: TGCAGCGTTGAAGACCGTGGACAGGGGCTCTCCTACGAGCAGTACTTC. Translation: CSVEDRGQGLSYEQYF.

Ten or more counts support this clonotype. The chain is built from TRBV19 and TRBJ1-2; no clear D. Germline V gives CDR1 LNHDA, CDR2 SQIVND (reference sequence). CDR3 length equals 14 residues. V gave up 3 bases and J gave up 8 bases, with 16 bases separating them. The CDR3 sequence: CASSILPNSGGYTF. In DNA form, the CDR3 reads TGTGCCAGTAGTATCCTCCCAAACAGTGGCGGCTACACCTTC. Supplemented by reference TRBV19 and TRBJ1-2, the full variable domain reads DGGITQSPKYLFRKEGQNVTLSCEQNLNHDAMYWYRQDPGQGLRLIYYSQIVNDFQKGDIAEGYSVSREKKESFPLTVTSAQKNPTAFYLCASSILPNSGGYTFGSGTRLTVV.

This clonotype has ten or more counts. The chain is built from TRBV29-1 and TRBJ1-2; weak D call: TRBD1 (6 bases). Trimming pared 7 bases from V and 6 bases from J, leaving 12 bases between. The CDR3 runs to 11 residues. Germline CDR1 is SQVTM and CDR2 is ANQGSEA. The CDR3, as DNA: TGCAGCGGTGGGGGCGGTAATGGCTACACCTTC. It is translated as CSGGGGNGYTF.

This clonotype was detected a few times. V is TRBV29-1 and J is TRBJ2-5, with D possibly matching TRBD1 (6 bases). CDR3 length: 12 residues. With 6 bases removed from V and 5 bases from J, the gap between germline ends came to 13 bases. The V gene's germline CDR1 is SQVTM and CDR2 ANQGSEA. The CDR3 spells CSVDTQGETQYF. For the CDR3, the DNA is TGCAGCGTGGACACTCAGGGGGAGACCCAGTACTTC.

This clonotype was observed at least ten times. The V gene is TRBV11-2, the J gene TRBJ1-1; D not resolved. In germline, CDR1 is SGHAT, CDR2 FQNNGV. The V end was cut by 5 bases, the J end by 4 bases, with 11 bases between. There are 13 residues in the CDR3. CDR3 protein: CASSQRWGTEAFF. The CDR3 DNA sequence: TGTGCCAGCAGCCAACGGTGGGGCACTGAAGCTTTCTTT. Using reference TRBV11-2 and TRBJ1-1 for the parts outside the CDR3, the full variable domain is EAGVAQSPRYKIIEKRQSVAFWCNPISGHATLYWYQQILGQGPKLLIQFQNNGVVDDSQLPKDRFSAERLKGVDSTLKIQPAKLEDSAVYLCASSQRWGTEAFFGQGTRLTVV.

This CDR3 is CASPGSYEQYF. The CDR3 DNA reads as TGTGCCTCCCCAGGGTCCTACGAGCAGTACTTC. The rearrangement uses TRBV9 and TRBJ2-7; D might be TRBD1 (5 bases). This CDR3 is built from 11 residues. V dropped 10 bases and J dropped 1 base, with 9 bases sitting between them. Germline assignment: CDR1 SGDLS and CDR2 YYNGEE.

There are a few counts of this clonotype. The CDR3 here is CASSYSNTEAFF. For the CDR3, the DNA is TGTGCCAGCAGTTACTCGAACACTGAAGCTTTCTTT. The V gene is TRBV6-6, the J gene TRBJ1-1; no definite D call. This CDR3 comprises 12 residues. V was trimmed by 0 bases and J by 1 base, leaving 0 bases between them. Looked up from germline, CDR1 is MNHNY and CDR2 is SVGAGI (reference sequence).

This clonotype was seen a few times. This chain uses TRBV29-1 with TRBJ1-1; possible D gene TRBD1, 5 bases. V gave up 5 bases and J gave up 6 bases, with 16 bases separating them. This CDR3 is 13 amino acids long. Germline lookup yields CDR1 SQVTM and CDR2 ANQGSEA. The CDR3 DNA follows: TGCAGCGTTAGGACATATGAACACCCTGAAGCTTTCTTT. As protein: CSVRTYEHPEAFF.

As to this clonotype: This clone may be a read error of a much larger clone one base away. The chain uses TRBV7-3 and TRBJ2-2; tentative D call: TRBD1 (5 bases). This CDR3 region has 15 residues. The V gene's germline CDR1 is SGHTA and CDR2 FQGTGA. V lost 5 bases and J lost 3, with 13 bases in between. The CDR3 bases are TGTGCCAGCAGCCAAAGTCTAGGGGACACCGGGGAGCTGTTTTTT. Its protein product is CASSQSLGDTGELFF.

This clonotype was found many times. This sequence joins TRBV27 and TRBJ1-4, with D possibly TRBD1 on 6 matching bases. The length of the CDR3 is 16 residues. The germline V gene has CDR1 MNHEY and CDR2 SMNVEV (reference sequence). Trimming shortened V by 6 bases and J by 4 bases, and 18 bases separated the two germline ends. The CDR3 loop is CASRSIYRAHNEKLFF. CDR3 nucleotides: TGTGCCAGCAGGTCAATTTACAGGGCCCATAATGAAAAACTGTTTTTT.

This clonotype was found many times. The CDR3 region has the DNA TGTGCCAGCCGGTCCAGGAATTCACCCCTCCACTTT. This translates into CASRSRNSPLHF. The chain couples TRBV27 to TRBJ1-6; D call uncertain. The CDR3 sequence is 12 residues long. V was cut by 8 bases and J by 7 bases, with 9 bases left in between. Germline V gene data show CDR1 as MNHEY and CDR2 as SMNVEV (reference sequence).

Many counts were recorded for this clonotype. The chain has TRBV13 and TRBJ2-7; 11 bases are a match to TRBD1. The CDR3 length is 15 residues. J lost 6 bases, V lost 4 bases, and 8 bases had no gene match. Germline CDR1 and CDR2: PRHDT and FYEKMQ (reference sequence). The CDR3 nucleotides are TGTGCCAGCAGCTCATCCCCGGGACAGGGGGGCGAGCAGTACTTC. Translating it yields CASSSSPGQGGEQYF. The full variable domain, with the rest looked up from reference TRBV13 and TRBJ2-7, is AAGVIQSPRHLIKEKRETATLKCYPIPRHDTVYWYQQGPGQDPQFLISFYEKMQSDKGSIPDRFSAQQFSDYHSELNMSSLELGDSALYFCASSSSPGQGGEQYFGPGTRLTVT.

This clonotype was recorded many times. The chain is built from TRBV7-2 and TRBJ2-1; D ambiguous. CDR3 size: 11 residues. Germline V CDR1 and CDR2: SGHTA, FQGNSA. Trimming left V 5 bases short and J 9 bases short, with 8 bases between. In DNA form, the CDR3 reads TGTGCCAGCAGCGCGCGTAGTGAGCAGTTCTTC. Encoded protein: CASSARSEQFF.

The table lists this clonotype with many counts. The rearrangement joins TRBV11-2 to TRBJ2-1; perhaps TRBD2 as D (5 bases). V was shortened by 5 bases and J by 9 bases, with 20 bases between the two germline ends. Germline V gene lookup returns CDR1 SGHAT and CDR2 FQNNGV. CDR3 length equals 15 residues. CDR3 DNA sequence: TGTGCCAGCAGCGACTGGGTGACGGGGTTGGGTGAGCAGTTCTTC. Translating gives CASSDWVTGLGEQFF.

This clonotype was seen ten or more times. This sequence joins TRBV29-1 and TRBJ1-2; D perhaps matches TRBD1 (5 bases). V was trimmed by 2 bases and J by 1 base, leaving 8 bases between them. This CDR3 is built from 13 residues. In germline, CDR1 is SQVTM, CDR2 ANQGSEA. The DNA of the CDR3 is TGCAGCGTTGAACGACAGATTAACTATGGCTACACCTTC. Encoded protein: CSVERQINYGYTF.

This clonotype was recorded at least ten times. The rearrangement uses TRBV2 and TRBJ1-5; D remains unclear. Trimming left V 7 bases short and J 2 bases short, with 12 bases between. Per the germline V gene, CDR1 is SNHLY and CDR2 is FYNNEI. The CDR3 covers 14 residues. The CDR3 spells CASKKGDGNQPQHF. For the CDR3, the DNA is TGTGCCAGCAAAAAGGGTGATGGCAATCAGCCCCAGCATTTT.

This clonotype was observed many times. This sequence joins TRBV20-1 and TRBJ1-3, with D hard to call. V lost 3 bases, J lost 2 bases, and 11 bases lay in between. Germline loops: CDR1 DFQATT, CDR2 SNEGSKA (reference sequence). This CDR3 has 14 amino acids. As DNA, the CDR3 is TGCAGTGCTAGGGAATATGGTCCTGGAAACACCATATATTTT. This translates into CSAREYGPGNTIYF.

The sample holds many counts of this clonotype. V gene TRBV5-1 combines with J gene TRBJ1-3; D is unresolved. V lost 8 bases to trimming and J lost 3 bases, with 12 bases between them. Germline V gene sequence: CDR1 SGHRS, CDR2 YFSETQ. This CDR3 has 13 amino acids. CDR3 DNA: TGCGCCAGTTACGTCGGGTTTGGAAACACCATATATTTT. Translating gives CASYVGFGNTIYF.

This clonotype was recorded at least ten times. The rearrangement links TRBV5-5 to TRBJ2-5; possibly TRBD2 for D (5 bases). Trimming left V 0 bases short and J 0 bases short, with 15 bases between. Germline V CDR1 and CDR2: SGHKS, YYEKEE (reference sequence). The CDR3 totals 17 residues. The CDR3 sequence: CASSLVTGQRNQETQYF. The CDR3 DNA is TGTGCCAGCAGCTTGGTCACTGGGCAGCGGAACCAAGAGACCCAGTACTTC.

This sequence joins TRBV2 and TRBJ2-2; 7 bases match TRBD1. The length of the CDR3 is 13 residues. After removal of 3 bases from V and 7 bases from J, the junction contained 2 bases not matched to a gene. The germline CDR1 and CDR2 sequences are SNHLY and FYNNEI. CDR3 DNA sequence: TGTGCCAGCAGTGACAGGGGGTACGGGGAGCTGTTTTTT. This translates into CASSDRGYGELFF.

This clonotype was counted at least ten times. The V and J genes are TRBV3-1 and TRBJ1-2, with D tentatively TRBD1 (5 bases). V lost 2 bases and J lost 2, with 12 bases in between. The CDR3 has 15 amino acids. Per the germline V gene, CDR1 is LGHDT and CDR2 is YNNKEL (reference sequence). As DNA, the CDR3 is TGTGCCAGCAGCCAAAACCGACAGACCAACTATGGCTACACCTTC. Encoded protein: CASSQNRQTNYGYTF.

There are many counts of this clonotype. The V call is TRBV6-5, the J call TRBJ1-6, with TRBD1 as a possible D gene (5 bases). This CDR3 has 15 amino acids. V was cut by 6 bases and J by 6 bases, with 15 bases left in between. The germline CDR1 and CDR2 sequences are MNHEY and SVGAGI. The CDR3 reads CASSPGTPPNSPLHF. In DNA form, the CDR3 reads TGTGCCAGCAGCCCTGGGACGCCTCCTAATTCACCCCTCCACTTT.